The present T cell receptor (beta chain) was sequenced within a study of cytomegalovirus exposure and HLA in healthy donors. CDR1 and CDR2 from the germline V gene are SNHLY and FYNNEI. V was pared by 6 bases and J by 4 bases, with 23 bases between. The CDR3 is 17 residues long. TCRdb's copy holds only in-frame clones and misses some; the assay was immunoSEQ multiplex PCR. The sample carries tens of thousands of clones, about 93% recorded once. V gene TRBV2 combines with J gene TRBJ2-3, with a weak D call TRBD2 (6 bases). Specimen: PBMCs. The clonotype was recovered from a man aged 18 to 30 in good health and CMV-seronegative. The CDR3 DNA reads TGTGCCAGCAGCGACGGACCGACTAGGCGAGGCGCAGATACGCAGTATTTT. Protein: CASSDGPTRRGADTQYF. The whole variable domain, filled in from reference TRBV2 and TRBJ2-3, reads EPEVTQTPSHQVTQMGQEVILRCVPISNHLYFYWYRQILGQKVEFLVSFYNNEISEKSEIFDDQFSVERPDGSNFTLKIRSTKLEDSAMYFCASSDGPTRRGADTQYFGPGTRLTVL.